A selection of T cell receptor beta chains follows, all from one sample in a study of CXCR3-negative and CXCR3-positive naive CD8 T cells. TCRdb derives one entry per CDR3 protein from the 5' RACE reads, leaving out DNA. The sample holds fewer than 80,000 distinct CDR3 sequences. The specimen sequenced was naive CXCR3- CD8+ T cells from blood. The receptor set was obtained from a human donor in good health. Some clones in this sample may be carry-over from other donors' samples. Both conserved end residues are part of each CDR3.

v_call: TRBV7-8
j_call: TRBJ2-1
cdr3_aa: CASSPSPEQFF

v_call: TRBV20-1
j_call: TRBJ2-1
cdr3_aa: CSASEDGPGQFF

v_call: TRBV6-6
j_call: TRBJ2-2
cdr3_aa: CASSSGQGAGGELFF

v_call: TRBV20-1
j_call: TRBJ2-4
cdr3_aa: CSARDLYGGAKNIQYF

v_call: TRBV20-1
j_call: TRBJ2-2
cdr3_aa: CSARTGPNTGELFF

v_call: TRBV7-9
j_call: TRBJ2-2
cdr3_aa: CASGVGVRNAGELFF

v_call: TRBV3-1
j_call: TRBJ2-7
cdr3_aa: CASSQDLTGDSYEQYF

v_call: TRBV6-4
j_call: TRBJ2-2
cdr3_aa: CASSAGATGELFF

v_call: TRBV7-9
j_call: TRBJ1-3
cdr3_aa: CASSYPTGLLAGNTIYF

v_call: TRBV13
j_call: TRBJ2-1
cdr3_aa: CASSPATNEQFF

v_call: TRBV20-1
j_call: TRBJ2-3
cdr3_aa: CSAIPSAGGRSDTQYF

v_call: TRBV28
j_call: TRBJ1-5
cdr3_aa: CASRLHSSGRQPQHF

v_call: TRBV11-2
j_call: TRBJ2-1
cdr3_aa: CASSPGQGWFSSYNEQLF

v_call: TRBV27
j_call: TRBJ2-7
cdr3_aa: CASSFGGGLNEQYF

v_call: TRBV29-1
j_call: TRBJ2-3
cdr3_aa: CSVEDPSGQPSTDTQYF

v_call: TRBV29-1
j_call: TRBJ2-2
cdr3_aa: CSVLTRQGANTGELFF

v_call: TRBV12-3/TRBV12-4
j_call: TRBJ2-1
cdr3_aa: CASSLVFRGQGVYNEQFF

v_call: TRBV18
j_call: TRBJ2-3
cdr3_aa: CASSPPGLEGADTQYF

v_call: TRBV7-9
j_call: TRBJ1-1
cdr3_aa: CASSLSDTEAFF

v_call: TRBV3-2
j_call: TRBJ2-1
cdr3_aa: CASSQERRPRFF

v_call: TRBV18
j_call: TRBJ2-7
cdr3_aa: CASSPRDLRISSSYEHYF

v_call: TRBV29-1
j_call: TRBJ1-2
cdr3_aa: CSVLGSLGGYDYGYTF

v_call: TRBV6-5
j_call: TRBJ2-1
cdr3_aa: CASRTIPSYNEQFF

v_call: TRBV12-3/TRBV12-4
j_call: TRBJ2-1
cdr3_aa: CASSASGGRGNEQFF

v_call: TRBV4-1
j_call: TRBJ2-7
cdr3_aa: CASSTRDTDYEQYF

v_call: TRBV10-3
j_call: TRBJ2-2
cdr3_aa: CASEGATGELFF

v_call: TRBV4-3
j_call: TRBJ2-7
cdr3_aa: CASSQVGASGSYEQYF